This record looks at one T cell receptor beta chain sequence and its context. Antigen: not known. The sample belongs to a study of shared clonotypes between healthy human individuals. Study information: CD4 naive cells filled three plates per donor, CD4 memory three, CD8 naive two and CD8 memory one.

Germline CDR1 and CDR2: LGHNT and FRNRAP. The CDR3 spans 14 residues. The V gene lost 1 base and the J gene lost 6 bases, with 10 bases spanning the gap. The authors distributed each subset's genomic DNA evenly over several immunoSEQ plates. Data came from immunoSEQ multiplex PCR; TCRdb stores just in-frame clones and leaves some out. The table includes over 1.4 million clones, roughly 97% detected once. Whole-study findings and limits: It was expected that sequencing depth would affect clonotype sharing among donors.

The sample consisted of naive CD4+ T cells sorted from blood. Subset specified: CD45RA+ positively selected. The J gene is TRBJ2-1, the V gene TRBV12-5, with D perhaps assigned TRBD1 or TRBD2 (5 bases each). The clonotype was recovered from a man aged 25-40 years in good health. The DNA for the CDR3 is TGTGCTAGTGGTTTGGGGGGGTATGGCAATGAGCAGTTCTTC. Its protein is CASGLGGYGNEQFF.